This T cell receptor (beta chain) came from a study of blood T cell repertoires in COVID-19. Profiled with immunoSEQ multiplex PCR; TCRdb holds only in-frame clones, not every one. The sample lists 350,000 or so clones; 86% were seen once. The CDR3 covers 16 residues. Trimming removed 5 bases at V and 9 bases at J, with 23 bases between. Germline values: CDR1 LNHDA, CDR2 SQIVND (reference sequence). This clonotype originated in a middle-aged woman with acute COVID-19. Source material: PBMCs or T cells enriched from blood (not recorded which). V gene TRBV19 combines with J gene TRBJ2-4; possibly TRBD2 for D (6 bases). DNA of the CDR3: TGTGCCAGTAGTCCGCGCATTGGACCCGGGAGTCCCATTCAGTACTTC. It specifies CASSPRIGPGSPIQYF.